Following are 2 T cell receptor beta chains from one sample sequenced in a study of naive and memory T cell subsets. The SP2 primer and nested alpha and beta constant region primers amplified ligated cDNA in four rounds. TCRdb recomputed calls from the UMI-ligation and nested PCR reads with MiXCR, one row per CDR3 protein. The sample holds around 37,000 distinct CDR3 sequences, about 11% seen once. The treatment here: skin biopsy from PPD injection site in Mantoux-positive individual. An oligonucleotide containing a UMI was ligated to the 3' end of TCR cDNA. The sample consisted of skin, taken from a tuberculin skin test site. These receptors came from an adult in good health.

This clonotype was seen repeatedly, ten times or more. The chain carries TRBV29-1 and TRBJ1-2; the match to TRBD1 covers 7 bases. CDR1 SQVTM and CDR2 ANQGSEA come from the germline V gene. This CDR3 comprises 14 residues. Germline trimming cut 3 bases from V and 2 bases from J; bases unmatched to any gene: 6. The CDR3 nucleotides are TGCAGCGTTGAGGGGACAGCCACAAACTATGGCTACACCTTC. Translating gives CSVEGTATNYGYTF. The full variable domain, rest sourced from reference TRBV29-1 and TRBJ1-2, is SAVISQKPSRDICQRGTSLTIQCQVDSQVTMMFWYRQQPGQSLTLIATANQGSEATYESGFVIDKFPISRPNLTFSTLTVSNMSPEDSSIYLCSVEGTATNYGYTFGSGTRLTVV.

The chain uses TRBV6-5 and TRBJ1-2; D unclear. The CDR3 totals 13 residues. The V end lost 6 bases, the J end lost 8 bases, and 16 bases lay between the germline ends. Germline CDR1 and CDR2: MNHEY and SVGAGI. In DNA, the CDR3 is TGTGCCAGCAGAGAGGTGGGCGGCGGGGGCTACACCTTC. Translated: CASREVGGGGYTF.